This TCR beta chain was identified in a study of molecular identifiers for immune sequencing clone quantification. As for this clonotype: Germline and junction disagree at one end, which may indicate a read error.

This CDR3 is built from 16 residues. Germline V gives CDR1 MNHEY, CDR2 SVGEGT. A single record per CDR3 protein comes from TCRdb applying MiXCR to the PCR reads. The profile shows approximately 670,000 distinct CDR3 sequences, 20% of them singletons. The clonotype was recovered from a human donor in good health. Some libraries in this study had Jurkat cell RNA spiked in. The rearrangement links TRBV6-2 or TRBV6-3 to TRBJ2-7, with D possibly being TRBD1 or TRBD2 (5 bases each). Sample: naive CD8+ T cells from blood, with Jurkat cell RNA spiked in. Subset of the sample: FACS-sorted CD8+CD4-CCR7+CD45RA+ naive T cells. The CDR3 is CASSYSRGINSHEQYF. CDR3 sequence (DNA): TGTGCCAGCAGTTACTCGAGGGGCATTAACTCCCACGAGCAGTACTTC.